The clone carrying this TCR beta chain was detected only once. The data derive from a study of shared clonotypes between healthy human individuals. Samples underwent the assay at deep level. For every subset, genomic DNA was evenly distributed across several immunoSEQ plates. Generated by immunoSEQ multiplex PCR, the TCRdb table keeps only in-frame clones and is missing some. The sample lists about 1.1 million clones; roughly 80% were seen once. The sample taken for sequencing was memory CD4+ T cells from PBMCs. The subset: CD45RA-negative fraction. The TCR sequence derives from a man between 18 and 35 years old in good health. Some clones in this sample may be carry-over from other donors' samples.

CDR3 in DNA: TGTGCCAGCAGCCAATCCCGGACTAGCGGGAAGATGCAGACCCAGTACTTC. Its translation is CASSQSRTSGKMQTQYF. V usage is TRBV14 and J usage is TRBJ2-5; 12 bases match TRBD2. Germline lookup yields CDR1 SGHDN and CDR2 FVKESK. The ends lost 2 bases at V and 6 bases at J; junction bases unmatched: 10. The CDR3 is made up of 17 amino acids.